The 10 T cell receptor beta chains below all came from one sample that was sequenced in a study of T cells in Graves' hyperthyroidism and ophthalmopathy. TCR beta CDR3 regions were amplified from RNA transcripts. Carried out on the TCR CDR3, a first-round RT-PCR used the HTBI primer set. MiXCR, applied by TCRdb to the multiplex PCR reads, yields one record per CDR3 protein. Of 470,000 or so distinct CDR3 sequences listed, around 21% are singletons. Sequenced input: blood. The receptors stem from a man between 18 and 29 years old with Graves' hyperthyroidism.

This clonotype has a count of ten or more. The V and J genes are TRBV9 and TRBJ1-2; D is undetermined. The V end lost 0 bases, the J end lost 1 base, and 4 bases lay between the germline ends. This CDR3 is built from 13 residues. Germline V gives CDR1 SGDLS, CDR2 YYNGEE. CDR3 protein: CASSVDSNYGYTF. Written as DNA, the CDR3 is TGTGCCAGCAGCGTAGACAGTAACTATGGCTACACCTTC. Drawing the rest from reference TRBV9 and TRBJ1-2, the complete variable domain is DSGVTQTPKHLITATGQRVTLRCSPRSGDLSVYWYQQSLDQGLQFLIQYYNGEERAKGNILERFSAQQFPDLHSELNLSSLELGDSALYFCASSVDSNYGYTFGSGTRLTVV.

This clonotype was detected only a few times. The rearrangement links TRBV29-1 to TRBJ2-6; TRBD1 matches at 9 bases. The trim removed 6 bases at V and 0 bases at J, leaving 6 bases unmatched. From germline, CDR1 is SQVTM and CDR2 ANQGSEA. This CDR3 comprises 16 residues. CDR3 region: CSVTGGRDSGANVLTF. CDR3 sequence (DNA): TGCAGCGTCACAGGGGGCCGGGACTCTGGGGCCAACGTCCTGACTTTC.

A note on this clonotype: A clone one base away is much larger, so this may be a read error. The J gene is TRBJ1-1, the V gene TRBV2, with D perhaps matching TRBD1 (6 bases). Between the trimmed V and J ends, which lost 6 bases and 5 bases, there was a span of 16 bases. Germline CDR1 reads SNHLY; CDR2 reads FYNNEI. The CDR3 runs 14 residues. The DNA of the CDR3 is TGTGCCAGCAGGTCTAGCAGGGGCGGAACTGAAGCTTTCTTT. This gives the protein CASRSSRGGTEAFF. The full variable domain, its missing parts supplied by reference TRBV2 and TRBJ1-1, is EPEVTQTPSHQVTQMGQEVILRCVPISNHLYFYWYRQILGQKVEFLVSFYNNEISEKSEIFDDQFSVERPDGSNFTLKIRSTKLEDSAMYFCASRSSRGGTEAFFGQGTRLTVV.

This clonotype turned up a few times. This chain uses TRBV13 with TRBJ1-3, with D hard to call. Deletions cut 4 bases from V and 2 bases from J, with 12 bases between. The CDR3 extends over 15 amino acids. Looked up from germline, CDR1 is PRHDT and CDR2 is FYEKMQ (reference sequence). The CDR3 DNA sequence: TGTGCCAGCAGCTCCACCCCCCGGGCTGGAAACACCATATATTTT. Translating gives CASSSTPRAGNTIYF.

This clonotype was seen a few times. The genes are TRBV6-5 and TRBJ2-4; weak D call: TRBD2 (6 bases). The CDR3 runs to 16 residues. With 0 bases removed from V and 6 bases from J, the gap between germline ends came to 15 bases. Germline V gene sequence: CDR1 MNHEY, CDR2 SVGAGI. The CDR3 reads CASSYSDGRGLNIQYF. The CDR3 DNA sequence: TGTGCCAGCAGTTACTCGGACGGACGGGGGTTAAACATTCAGTACTTC.

This clonotype has a count of ten or more. The chain recombines TRBV30 with TRBJ2-7, with D perhaps assigned TRBD1 or TRBD2 (5 bases each). Deletions cut 0 bases from V and 2 bases from J, with 14 bases between. The CDR3 has 15 residues. Germline loops: CDR1 GTSNPN, CDR2 SVGIG (reference sequence). CDR3 protein: CAWSVNWMGAYEQYF. The CDR3 DNA sequence: TGTGCCTGGAGTGTAAACTGGATGGGGGCCTACGAGCAGTACTTC.

Many counts were recorded for this clonotype. The V and J genes are TRBV11-1 and TRBJ2-4, with D tentatively TRBD1 (6 bases). From germline, CDR1 is SGHAT and CDR2 FQDESV (reference sequence). V was cut by 5 bases and J by 4 bases, with 27 bases left in between. CDR3 length: 19 residues. Here the CDR3 reads CASSPNFGDTGWGKNIQYF. CDR3 bases: TGTGCCAGCAGCCCGAACTTTGGGGACACCGGTTGGGGGAAAAACATTCAGTACTTC.

Many counts were recorded for this clonotype. The chain has TRBV11-2 and TRBJ2-7, with no clear D. The germline gives CDR1 SGHAT, CDR2 FQNNGV. Between the trimmed V and J ends, which lost 6 bases and 0 bases, there was a span of 9 bases. This CDR3 has 13 amino acids. The CDR3 loop reads CASRSISSYEQYF. The DNA for the CDR3 is TGTGCCAGCAGGTCCATTTCCTCCTACGAGCAGTACTTC. Together with reference TRBV11-2 and TRBJ2-7, the CDR3 gives the full variable domain: EAGVAQSPRYKIIEKRQSVAFWCNPISGHATLYWYQQILGQGPKLLIQFQNNGVVDDSQLPKDRFSAERLKGVDSTLKIQPAKLEDSAVYLCASRSISSYEQYFGPGTRLTVT.

Many counts were recorded for this clonotype. The chain uses TRBV6-9 and TRBJ1-1; the match to TRBD1 covers 7 bases. V dropped 6 bases and J dropped 1; count of bases not matched to a gene: 11. CDR1 MNHGY and CDR2 SVAAGI come from the germline V gene. The CDR3 has 16 amino acids. This CDR3 reads CASRSDRLGKNTEAFF. DNA of the CDR3: TGTGCCAGCAGATCGGACAGGCTGGGTAAGAACACTGAAGCTTTCTTT.

This clonotype was seen repeatedly, ten times or more. CDR3 in amino acids: CSARETTVSTEAFF. Here the CDR3 DNA reads TGCAGTGCTAGAGAAACGACAGTTAGCACTGAAGCTTTCTTT. This sequence joins TRBV20-1 and TRBJ1-1, with D perhaps TRBD1 (5 bases). The CDR3 sequence is 14 residues long. Germline CDR1 DFQATT, CDR2 SNEGSKA (reference sequence). V was shortened by 0 bases and J by 4 bases, with 12 bases between the two germline ends.